This TCR beta chain originates from a study of T cell changes during pregnancy in multiple sclerosis. Some clones are missing from TCRdb's copy, which holds only in-frame ones; the method was immunoSEQ multiplex PCR. The sample contains tens of thousands of clones, about 92% of which appear only once. The sequence was obtained from a female donor with multiple sclerosis, enrolled in a pregnancy study. This sample comprised peripheral blood, obtained in the first trimester of pregnancy.

The chain's CDR3 is CASGQGKSYEQYF. For the CDR3, the DNA is TGCGCCAGTGGACAGGGGAAGTCCTACGAGCAGTACTTC. V and J are TRBV4-1 and TRBJ2-7, with 9 bases identical to TRBD1. Germline CDR1 reads MGHRA; CDR2 reads YSYEKL. J gave up 1 base and V 9 bases, and 4 bases lay outside the gene matches. CDR3 length: 13 residues.